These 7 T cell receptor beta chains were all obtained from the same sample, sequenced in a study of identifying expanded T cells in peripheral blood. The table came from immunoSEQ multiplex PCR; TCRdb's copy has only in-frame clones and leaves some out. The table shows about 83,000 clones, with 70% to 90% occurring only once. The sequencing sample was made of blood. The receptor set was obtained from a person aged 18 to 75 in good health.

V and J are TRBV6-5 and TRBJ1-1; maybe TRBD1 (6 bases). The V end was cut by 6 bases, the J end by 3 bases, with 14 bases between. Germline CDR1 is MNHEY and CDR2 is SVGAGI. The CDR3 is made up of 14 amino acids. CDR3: CASSRQVSDTEAFF. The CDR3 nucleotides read TGTGCCAGCAGCCGACAGGTATCCGACACTGAAGCTTTCTTT.

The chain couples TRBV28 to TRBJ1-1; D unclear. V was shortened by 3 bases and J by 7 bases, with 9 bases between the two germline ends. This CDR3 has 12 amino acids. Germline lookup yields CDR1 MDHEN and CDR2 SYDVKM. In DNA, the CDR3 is TGTGCCAGCAGTTTTCAGCTCGATGAAGCTTTCTTT. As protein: CASSFQLDEAFF.

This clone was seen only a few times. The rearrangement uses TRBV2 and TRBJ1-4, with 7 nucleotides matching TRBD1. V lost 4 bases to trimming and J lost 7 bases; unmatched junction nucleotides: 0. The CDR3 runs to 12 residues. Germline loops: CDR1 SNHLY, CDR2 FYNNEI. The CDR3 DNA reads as TGTGCCAGCAGTGGGGACAGTGAAAAACTGTTTTTT. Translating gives CASSGDSEKLFF.

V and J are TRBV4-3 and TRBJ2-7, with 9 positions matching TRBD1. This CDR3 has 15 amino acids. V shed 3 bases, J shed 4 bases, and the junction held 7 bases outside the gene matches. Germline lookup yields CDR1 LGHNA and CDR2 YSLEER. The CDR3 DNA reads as TGCGCCAGCAGCCAGTTAAAGGACAGGGGATACGAGCAGTACTTC. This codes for CASSQLKDRGYEQYF.

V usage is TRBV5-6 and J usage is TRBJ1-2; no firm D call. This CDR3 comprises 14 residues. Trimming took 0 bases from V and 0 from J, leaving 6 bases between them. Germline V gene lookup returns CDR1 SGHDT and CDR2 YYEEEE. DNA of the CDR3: TGTGCCAGCAGCTTGGGGAATTCTAACTATGGCTACACCTTC. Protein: CASSLGNSNYGYTF.

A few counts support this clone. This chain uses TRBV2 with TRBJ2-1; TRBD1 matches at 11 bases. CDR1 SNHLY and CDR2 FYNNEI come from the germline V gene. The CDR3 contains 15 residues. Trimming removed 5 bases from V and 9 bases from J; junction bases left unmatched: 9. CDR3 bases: TGTGCCAGCAGTATGGGACAGGGGGAATGGGCTGAGCAGTTCTTC. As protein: CASSMGQGEWAEQFF.

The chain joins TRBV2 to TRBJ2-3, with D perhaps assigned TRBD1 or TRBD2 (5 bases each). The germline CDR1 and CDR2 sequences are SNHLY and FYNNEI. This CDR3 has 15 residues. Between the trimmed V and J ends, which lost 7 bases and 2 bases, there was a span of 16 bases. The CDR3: CASKRDGGLTDTQYF. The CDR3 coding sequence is TGTGCCAGCAAAAGGGACGGAGGTCTCACAGATACGCAGTATTTT.